The 4 T cell receptor beta chains below all came from one sample that was sequenced in a study of blood T cell repertoires in COVID-19. The method was immunoSEQ multiplex PCR; TCRdb's version includes in-frame clones alone and lacks a portion of them. The repertoire holds approximately 54,000 clones, with about 82% as singletons. Sequencing input: peripheral blood. All receptors derive from a human donor in a cohort sampled during active COVID-19.

The rearrangement uses TRBV3-1 (or the pseudogene TRBV3-2) and TRBJ1-1, with D possibly being TRBD1 (6 bases). Germline V lookup: CDR1 LGHDT, CDR2 YNNKEL (reference sequence). V gave up 0 bases and J gave up 1 base, with 9 bases separating them. The CDR3 sequence is 15 residues long. CDR3 amino acids: CASSQEGRGNTEAFF. CDR3 sequence (DNA): TGTGCCAGCAGCCAAGAAGGCAGGGGGAACACTGAAGCTTTCTTT.

CDR3 in DNA: TGTGCCAGCCTTACAAAATTGAACACTGAAGCTTTCTTT. Its protein product is CASLTKLNTEAFF. This sequence joins TRBV7-2 and TRBJ1-1, with D unresolved. Trimming took 8 bases from V and 0 from J, leaving 10 bases between them. Germline V lookup: CDR1 SGHTA, CDR2 FQGNSA. There are 13 residues in the CDR3.

This clone was found a few times. This sequence joins TRBV7-9 and TRBJ2-1; D is perhaps TRBD2 (7 bases). CDR1 is SEHNR, CDR2 FQNEAQ, per germline (reference sequence). The V end lost 3 bases, the J end lost 8 bases, and 14 bases lay between the germline ends. The CDR3 is made up of 14 amino acids. CDR3 residues: CASSLVGGVYEQFF. The CDR3 nucleotides read TGTGCCAGCAGCTTGGTAGGGGGGGTTTATGAGCAGTTCTTC.

The rearrangement uses TRBV5-1 and TRBJ2-5, with D possibly being TRBD2 (5 bases). The germline V gene encodes CDR1 SGHRS and CDR2 YFSETQ. Trimming cost V 0 bases and J 0 bases, with 6 bases left between them. The CDR3 extends over 14 amino acids. CDR3 DNA: TGCGCCAGCAGCTTGGGAGCGGACCAAGAGACCCAGTACTTC. Its translation: CASSLGADQETQYF.